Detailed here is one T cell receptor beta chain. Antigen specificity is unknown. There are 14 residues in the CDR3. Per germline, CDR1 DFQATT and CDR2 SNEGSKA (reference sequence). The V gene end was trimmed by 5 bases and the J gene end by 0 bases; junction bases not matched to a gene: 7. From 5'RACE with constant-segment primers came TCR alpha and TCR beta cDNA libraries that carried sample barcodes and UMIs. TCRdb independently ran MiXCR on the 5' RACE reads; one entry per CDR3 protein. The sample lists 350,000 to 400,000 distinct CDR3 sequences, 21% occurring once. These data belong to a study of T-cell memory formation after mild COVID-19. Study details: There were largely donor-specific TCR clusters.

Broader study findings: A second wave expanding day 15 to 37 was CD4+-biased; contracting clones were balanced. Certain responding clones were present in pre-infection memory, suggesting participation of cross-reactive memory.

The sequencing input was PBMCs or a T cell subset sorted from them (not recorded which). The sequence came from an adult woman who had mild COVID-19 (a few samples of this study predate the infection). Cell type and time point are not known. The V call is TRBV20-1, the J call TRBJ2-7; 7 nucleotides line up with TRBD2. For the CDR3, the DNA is TGCAGTGCTCGTGTAGCGGGTAGCTCCTACGAGCAGTACTTC. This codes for CSARVAGSSYEQYF.